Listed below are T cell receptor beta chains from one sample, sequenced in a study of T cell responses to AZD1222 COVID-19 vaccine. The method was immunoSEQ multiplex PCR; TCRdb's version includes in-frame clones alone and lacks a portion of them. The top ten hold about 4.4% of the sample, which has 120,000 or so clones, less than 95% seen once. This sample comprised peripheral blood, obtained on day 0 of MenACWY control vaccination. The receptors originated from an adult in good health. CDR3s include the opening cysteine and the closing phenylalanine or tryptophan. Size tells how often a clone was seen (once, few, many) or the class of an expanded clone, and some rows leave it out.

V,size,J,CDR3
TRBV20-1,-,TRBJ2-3,CSASRDRYSTDTQYF
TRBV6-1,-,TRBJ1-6,CASSELGGSPLHF
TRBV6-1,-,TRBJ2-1,CASSEFQGSNEQFF
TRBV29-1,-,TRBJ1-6,CSARQGDYNSPLHF
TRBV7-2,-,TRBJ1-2,CASSTRTVNYGYTF
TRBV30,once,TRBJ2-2,CAWSIQRRHTGELFF
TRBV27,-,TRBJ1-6,CASSAGRNNSPLHF
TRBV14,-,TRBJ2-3,CASSRLNIDTQYF
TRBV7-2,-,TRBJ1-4,CASSLVTGPNEKLFF
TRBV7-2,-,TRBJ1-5,CASSPGSNQPQHF
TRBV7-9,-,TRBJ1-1,CASSLEKPGPNTEAFF
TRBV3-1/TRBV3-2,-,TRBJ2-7,CASSRVIYEQYF
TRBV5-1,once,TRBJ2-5,CASSYTSGRGQETQYF
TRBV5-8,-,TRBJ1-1,CASLKGQSTEAFF
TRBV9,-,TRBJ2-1,CASSATRDSAYNEQFF
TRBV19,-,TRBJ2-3,CASSHIAGVTDTQYF
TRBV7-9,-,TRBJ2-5,CASSSYGLAGWETQYF
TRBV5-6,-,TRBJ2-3,CASSISGRAGSHTDTQYF